One and the same sample provided the 10 T cell receptor beta chains below, sequenced in a study of circulating CD8 cells and anti-PD-1 response in melanoma. Sorting of live CD3+CD8+TCRalphabeta+ cells by PD-1 and/or TIGIT gave four subsets. Using roughly 14 ng of total RNA, TCR libraries were made with the QIAseq Immune Repertoire TCR panel. TCRdb re-analysed the reads in MiXCR, keeping a single row per CDR3 protein. Of 950 to 1,000 distinct CDR3 sequences in the sample, roughly 4.1% were seen once. The material sequenced was CD8+ T cells from PBMCs, taken at baseline or after one month of anti-PD-1 therapy (not recorded which). These receptors were taken from a human donor with melanoma.

This clonotype is large within its sample. This chain uses TRBV25-1 with TRBJ2-1; D uncertain. This CDR3 comprises 12 residues. Germline values: CDR1 MGHDK, CDR2 SYGVNS. Trimming shortened V by 5 bases and J by 9 bases, and 11 bases separated the two germline ends. The CDR3 sequence is CASSPGRVEQFF. DNA for the CDR3: TGTGCCAGCAGTCCCGGCCGTGTTGAGCAGTTCTTC.

This clonotype is medium-sized in the sample. The V and J genes are TRBV4-1 and TRBJ1-1; 7 bases line up with TRBD1. J gave up 10 bases and V 0 bases, and 14 bases lay outside the gene matches. CDR1 is MGHRA, CDR2 YSYEKL, per germline. The CDR3 is 16 amino acids. The CDR3 sequence is CASSQEVTGWFSVAFF. The CDR3 DNA sequence: TGCGCCAGCAGCCAAGAAGTGACAGGGTGGTTTTCTGTAGCTTTCTTT.

By its share, this clonotype is large (0.1 to 1%). The chain employs TRBV27 and TRBJ1-5; D unclear. The CDR3 has 14 amino acids. CDR1 MNHEY and CDR2 SMNVEV come from the germline V gene (reference sequence). Trimming took off 2 bases at V and 3 bases at J, with 8 bases between the two ends. CDR3: CASSLPGYNQPQHF. CDR3 DNA: TGTGCCAGCAGTTTACCTGGGTACAATCAGCCCCAGCATTTT.

Judged by abundance, this clonotype is medium-sized. The J gene is TRBJ1-2, the V gene TRBV2; 8 nucleotides line up with TRBD1. Germline V gives CDR1 SNHLY, CDR2 FYNNEI. The trim removed 3 bases at V and 5 bases at J, leaving 8 bases unmatched. The CDR3 runs 15 residues. This chain's CDR3 is CASSDPMTGAYGYTF. CDR3 sequence (DNA): TGTGCCAGCAGTGACCCAATGACAGGGGCTTATGGCTACACCTTC.

This clonotype was picked up a small number of times. The chain uses TRBV5-4 and TRBJ1-2; 9 bases are a match to TRBD1. The J segment lost 6 bases and the V segment lost 5 bases, leaving 8 bases of the junction unmatched. CDR1 and CDR2 from the germline V gene are SGHNT and YYREEE (reference sequence). The CDR3 is 14 residues long. CDR3 in amino acids: CASSQEQGANGYTF. The CDR3 region has the DNA TGTGCCAGCAGTCAGGAACAGGGGGCAAATGGCTACACCTTC.

In its sample, this clonotype ranks as medium-sized. The rearrangement uses TRBV12-3 or TRBV12-4 and TRBJ1-5, with 7 bases fitting TRBD1. The length of the CDR3 is 15 residues. V lost 5 bases and J lost 7; bases outside the gene matches: 11. The CDR3, as DNA: TGTGCCAGCAGTCCCCGACAGGGAATACGGCAGCCCCAGCATTTT. It translates to CASSPRQGIRQPQHF.

This clonotype rates as medium-sized. The V and J genes are TRBV19 and TRBJ1-5, with D tentatively TRBD1 (6 bases). Per germline, CDR1 LNHDA and CDR2 SQIVND (reference sequence). Trimming stripped 7 bases from V and 15 bases from J, with 22 bases between. CDR3 length: 13 amino acids. Written as DNA, the CDR3 is TGTGCCAGTACGACGGGGGCAAAACCCTCTCCGCATTTT. Translated, it gives CASTTGAKPSPHF.

This clonotype was seen a few times. This sequence joins TRBV18 and TRBJ1-5; D uncertain. The CDR3 loop spans 15 amino acids. Per germline, CDR1 KGHSH and CDR2 LQKENI. The germline V and J ends were trimmed by 3 bases and 5 bases, with 14 bases remaining between them. The CDR3 reads CASSPGPGFDQPQHF. The DNA of the CDR3 is TGTGCCAGCTCACCTGGCCCAGGATTCGATCAGCCCCAGCATTTT.

This clonotype is categorized as large. The gene calls are TRBV11-3 and TRBJ2-2; D not certain. Germline values: CDR1 SGHNT, CDR2 YENEEA. CDR3 length: 16 amino acids. With 0 bases removed from V and 2 bases from J, the gap between germline ends came to 10 bases. The CDR3 DNA follows: TGTGCCAGCAGCTTAGAATACGCAGCCAACACCGGGGAGCTGTTTTTT. Encoded protein: CASSLEYAANTGELFF.

By its share, this clonotype is large. This chain connects TRBV19 to TRBJ1-2; D is uncertain. Trimming removed 3 bases from V and 4 bases from J, with 12 bases in between. This CDR3 has 14 amino acids. Germline assignment: CDR1 LNHDA and CDR2 SQIVND (reference sequence). CDR3 residues: CASSIGFPSYGYTF. In DNA, the CDR3 is TGTGCCAGTAGTATCGGCTTCCCTAGCTATGGCTACACCTTC. The variable domain in full, with the rest retrieved from reference TRBV19 and TRBJ1-2, is DGGITQSPKYLFRKEGQNVTLSCEQNLNHDAMYWYRQDPGQGLRLIYYSQIVNDFQKGDIAEGYSVSREKKESFPLTVTSAQKNPTAFYLCASSIGFPSYGYTFGSGTRLTVV.